The 15 T cell receptor beta chains below all came from one sample that was sequenced in a study of CD8 T cells in ankylosing spondylitis. These receptors' targets are unknown. Findings and limits, study-wide: Within ankylosing spondylitis blood, a TCR beta motif made up of roughly eight highly homologous variants appeared to be characteristic.

Each CDR3 protein gets one entry after TCRdb re-called the 5' RACE reads with MiXCR. The table shows roughly 350,000 distinct CDR3 sequences, with less than 9.5% occurring only once. The sequenced sample consisted of blood, either unsorted or a sorted T cell fraction (not recorded which). The receptors derive from a male donor with ankylosing spondylitis.

This chain connects TRBV3-1 to TRBJ2-3; the D gene is possibly TRBD2 (6 bases). The CDR3 spans 13 residues. Looked up from germline, CDR1 is LGHDT and CDR2 is YNNKEL (reference sequence). Between the trimmed V and J ends, which lost 2 bases and 6 bases, there was a span of 9 bases. This CDR3 is CASSQNLADTQYF. CDR3 in DNA: TGTGCCAGCAGCCAAAACCTAGCGGATACGCAGTATTTT.

This clonotype was picked up a small number of times. The chain links TRBV10-3 to TRBJ1-5; tentative D call: TRBD1 (5 bases). The CDR3 has 13 residues. Trimming shortened V by 6 bases and J by 6 bases, and 12 bases separated the two germline ends. Germline values: CDR1 ENHRY, CDR2 SYGVKD. CDR3 coding DNA: TGTGCCATCAGCGACGGGGCCCCTCAGCCCCAGCATTTT. Protein: CAISDGAPQPQHF.

In this sample, this clonotype turned up a few times. The chain has TRBV7-9 and TRBJ2-7; 9 nucleotides match TRBD2. CDR1 and CDR2 from the germline V gene are SEHNR and FQNEAQ (reference sequence). The junction had 9 bases not matched to a gene; V was cut back by 3 bases and J by 6 bases. This CDR3 comprises 15 residues. CDR3 residues: CASSLWGGRAGEQYF. The CDR3 nucleotides are TGTGCCAGCAGCTTGTGGGGCGGGAGGGCCGGCGAGCAGTACTTC.

This clonotype was seen repeatedly, ten times or more. The chain joins TRBV29-1 to TRBJ2-7, with TRBD2 identical over 8 bases. From germline, CDR1 is SQVTM and CDR2 ANQGSEA. The length of the CDR3 is 14 residues. V lost 6 bases to trimming and J lost 3 bases; unmatched junction nucleotides: 10. The CDR3 spells CSVAPGLGNYEQYF. DNA of the CDR3: TGCAGCGTGGCCCCGGGACTAGGAAACTACGAGCAGTACTTC.

Many counts were recorded for this clonotype. The gene calls are TRBV10-3 and TRBJ2-7; 9 nucleotides agree with TRBD1. This CDR3 spans 14 amino acids. From germline, CDR1 is ENHRY and CDR2 SYGVKD. J gave up 1 base and V 6 bases, and 4 bases lay outside the gene matches. The CDR3 DNA reads as TGTGCCATCAGGCCGGGACAGGGTTCCTACGAGCAGTACTTC. This gives the protein CAIRPGQGSYEQYF.

The rearrangement links TRBV28 to TRBJ2-1; tentatively, D is TRBD1 or TRBD2 (5 bases each). Germline assignment: CDR1 MDHEN and CDR2 SYDVKM. The ends were cut back, 7 bases at V and 6 bases at J, with 16 bases in the middle. The CDR3 has 14 amino acids. This CDR3 reads CASTRGRQGNEQFF. CDR3 nucleotide sequence: TGTGCCAGCACCCGGGGTAGGCAGGGCAATGAGCAGTTCTTC.

V is TRBV19 and J is TRBJ2-7, with D uncertain. CDR3 length: 13 amino acids. Germline V CDR1 and CDR2: LNHDA, SQIVND (reference sequence). Between the trimmed V and J ends, which lost 3 bases and 2 bases, there was a span of 8 bases. The DNA of the CDR3 is TGTGCCAGTAGTATGTTAGATACCTACGAGCAGTACTTC. Its translation: CASSMLDTYEQYF. Full variable domain (outside the CDR3, taken from reference TRBV19 and TRBJ2-7): DGGITQSPKYLFRKEGQNVTLSCEQNLNHDAMYWYRQDPGQGLRLIYYSQIVNDFQKGDIAEGYSVSREKKESFPLTVTSAQKNPTAFYLCASSMLDTYEQYFGPGTRLTVT.

This clonotype was counted only a few times. The chain employs TRBV6-1 and TRBJ2-7; D possibly uses TRBD1 or TRBD2 (6 bases each). Trimming took off 1 base at V and 2 bases at J, with 12 bases between the two ends. The length of the CDR3 is 15 residues. Germline CDR1 MNHNS, CDR2 SASEGT. As DNA, the CDR3 is TGTGCCAGCAGTGAAGATTGGAGGGGGACCTACGAGCAGTACTTC. Translated: CASSEDWRGTYEQYF.

CDR3 coding DNA: TGCAGTGCTAGAGATCCGAGTAGGGTCTCCAATGAGCAGTTCTTC. Its protein is CSARDPSRVSNEQFF. This sequence joins TRBV20-1 and TRBJ2-1, with unresolved D. Trimming shortened V by 0 bases and J by 6 bases, and 15 bases separated the two germline ends. Germline V lookup: CDR1 DFQATT, CDR2 SNEGSKA (reference sequence). This CDR3 has 15 amino acids.

This clonotype was recorded many times. V gene TRBV7-2 combines with J gene TRBJ2-1; D might be TRBD2 (5 bases). Trimming took 3 bases from V and 5 from J, leaving 11 bases between them. Germline V gene sequence: CDR1 SGHTA, CDR2 FQGNSA. CDR3 length: 14 residues. The chain's CDR3 is CASSFETGNNEQFF. CDR3 nucleotide sequence: TGTGCCAGCAGCTTTGAGACGGGGAACAATGAGCAGTTCTTC.

CDR3 DNA sequence: TGCAGCGTTGAACCGCAGGGGCAATACACTGAAGCTTTCTTT. As protein: CSVEPQGQYTEAFF. The chain combines TRBV29-1 with TRBJ1-1; the D gene is possibly TRBD1 (6 bases). Germline CDR1 SQVTM, CDR2 ANQGSEA. V gave up 2 bases and J gave up 3 bases, with 13 bases separating them. The CDR3 totals 14 residues.

CDR3 DNA: TGTGCCATCAGTGACCTTAAACAGGGGACAAGTTCCCAGCCCCAGCATTTT. This sequence encodes CAISDLKQGTSSQPQHF. This chain connects TRBV10-3 to TRBJ1-5, with TRBD1 matching over 7 bases. This CDR3 region has 17 residues. Germline values: CDR1 ENHRY, CDR2 SYGVKD. Losses at the gene ends were 3 bases for V and 7 bases for J; bases not matched to a gene: 15.

This chain joins TRBV6-5 and TRBJ2-7, with TRBD1 matching 12 bases. CDR3 size: 14 residues. The J segment lost 7 bases and the V segment lost 4 bases, leaving 5 bases of the junction unmatched. CDR1 and CDR2 from the germline V gene are MNHEY and SVGAGI. DNA of the CDR3: TGTGCCAGCAGTTCTCGGGACAGGGGGCGTGAGCAGTACTTC. Translated, it gives CASSSRDRGREQYF.

The chain couples TRBV29-1 to TRBJ2-2; D is unresolved. This CDR3 region has 13 residues. In germline, CDR1 is SQVTM, CDR2 ANQGSEA. V was clipped by 7 bases and J by 4 bases, with 13 bases between them. The CDR3 spells CSAPWSSTGELFF. CDR3 in DNA: TGCAGCGCACCCTGGTCTAGCACCGGGGAGCTGTTTTTT.

This chain uses TRBV5-1 with TRBJ1-4; 9 bases are shared with TRBD1. The germline CDR1 and CDR2 sequences are SGHRS and YFSETQ. The J segment lost 8 bases and the V segment lost 4 bases, leaving 6 bases of the junction unmatched. The CDR3 covers 14 residues. The CDR3 spells CASSTTGGGEKLFF. The CDR3 nucleotides read TGCGCCAGCAGCACGACAGGGGGAGGCGAAAAACTGTTTTTT.